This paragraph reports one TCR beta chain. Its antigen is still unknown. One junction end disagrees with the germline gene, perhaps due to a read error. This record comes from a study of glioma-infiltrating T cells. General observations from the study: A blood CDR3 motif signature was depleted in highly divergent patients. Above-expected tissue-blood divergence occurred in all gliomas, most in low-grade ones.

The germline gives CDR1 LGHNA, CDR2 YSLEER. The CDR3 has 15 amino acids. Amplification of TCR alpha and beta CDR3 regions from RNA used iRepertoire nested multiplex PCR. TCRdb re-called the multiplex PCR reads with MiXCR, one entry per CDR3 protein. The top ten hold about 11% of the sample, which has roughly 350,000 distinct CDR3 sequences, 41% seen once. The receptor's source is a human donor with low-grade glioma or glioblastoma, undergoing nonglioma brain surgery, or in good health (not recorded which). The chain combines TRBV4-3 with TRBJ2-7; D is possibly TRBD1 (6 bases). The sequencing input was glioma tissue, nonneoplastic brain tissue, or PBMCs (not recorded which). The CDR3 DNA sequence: TGCGCCAGCAGTCGCCAGCAATGGGACATGAACGAGGAGTACTTC. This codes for CASSRQQWDMNEEYF.